The 17 T cell receptor beta chains listed next were all sequenced from one sample in a study of cytomegalovirus exposure and HLA in healthy donors. Vbeta (60) and Jbeta (13) primers were used in the PCR. Sequenced by immunoSEQ multiplex PCR; TCRdb stores in-frame clones only, minus some. The table lists 120,000 to 150,000 clones, approximately 73% of them singletons. Specimen: PBMCs. The receptors were sampled from a woman between 40 and 50 years old in good health and CMV-seronegative.

The V gene is TRBV4-1, the J gene TRBJ2-3; 8 nucleotides agree with TRBD2. Germline V gene sequence: CDR1 MGHRA, CDR2 YSYEKL. The length of the CDR3 is 16 residues. V was clipped by 1 base and J by 4 bases; unmatched bases: 7. The CDR3 is CASSQVTAGGSDTQYF. The CDR3 DNA reads TGCGCCAGCAGCCAAGTGACGGCGGGGGGCTCAGATACGCAGTATTTT.

This rearrangement joins TRBV28 to TRBJ1-2; D gene unclear. Looked up from germline, CDR1 is MDHEN and CDR2 is SYDVKM. The CDR3 covers 12 residues. The V and J ends lost 8 bases and 3 bases respectively, with 10 bases between them. CDR3 nucleotide sequence: TGTGCCAGCGAAAATTACTACTATGGCTACACCTTC. This codes for CASENYYYGYTF.

V is TRBV7-9 and J is TRBJ1-2; 10 bases line up with TRBD1. Germline trimming cut 7 bases from V and 2 bases from J; bases unmatched to any gene: 4. The germline V gene has CDR1 SEHNR and CDR2 FQNEAQ (reference sequence). The CDR3 loop spans 14 amino acids. CDR3 coding DNA: TGTGCCAGCACCCCGGGACAGGGGAACTATGGCTACACCTTC. Translated, it gives CASTPGQGNYGYTF. Variable domain in full (rest from reference TRBV7-9 and TRBJ1-2): DTGVSQNPRHKITKRGQNVTFRCDPISEHNRLYWYRQTLGQGPEFLTYFQNEAQLEKSRLLSDRFSAERPKGSFSTLEIQRTEQGDSAMYLCASTPGQGNYGYTFGSGTRLTVV.

V usage is TRBV6-1 and J usage is TRBJ1-2, with D possibly matching TRBD1 (6 bases). The length of the CDR3 is 14 residues. The ends were cut back, 7 bases at V and 5 bases at J, with 17 bases in the middle. Looked up from germline, CDR1 is MNHNS and CDR2 is SASEGT. In DNA form, the CDR3 reads TGTGCCAGCAATTTGAGGACAGACTCTTATGGCTACACCTTC. This gives the protein CASNLRTDSYGYTF.

By sample share, this clone is medium-sized. The rearrangement links TRBV10-3 to TRBJ1-3, with D unresolved. CDR3 size: 15 residues. Germline V gene lookup returns CDR1 ENHRY and CDR2 SYGVKD. V lost 3 bases and J lost 0, with 9 bases in between. CDR3 sequence (DNA): TGTGCCATCAGTGACCATCTATTCTCTGGAAACACCATATATTTT. Translation gives CAISDHLFSGNTIYF.

The V gene is TRBV4-2, the J gene TRBJ2-3; D is undetermined. The CDR3 sequence is 17 residues long. CDR1 and CDR2 (germline): LGHNA, YNFKEQ. V was cut by 1 base and J by 5 bases, with 19 bases left in between. CDR3 protein: CASSQGIGDFYQDTQYF. The CDR3 DNA is TGTGCCAGCAGCCAAGGCATCGGAGACTTCTATCAAGATACGCAGTATTTT.

The J gene is TRBJ1-1, the V gene TRBV19; 10 bases fit TRBD1. The CDR3 contains 15 residues. Germline V gene data show CDR1 as LNHDA and CDR2 as SQIVND (reference sequence). The ends lost 4 bases at V and 4 bases at J; junction bases unmatched: 6. CDR3 protein: CASSTRQGAFTEAFF. The CDR3 DNA is TGTGCCAGTAGTACGAGACAGGGGGCCTTCACTGAAGCTTTCTTT.

The chain's CDR3 is CASSQVGAGLGQYF. The CDR3 nucleotides read TGCGCCAGCAGCCAAGTAGGGGCCGGGCTGGGGCAGTACTTC. The chain uses TRBV4-1 and TRBJ2-7; D may be TRBD1 (5 bases). This CDR3 contains 14 residues. CDR1 is MGHRA and CDR2 is YSYEKL in the germline V gene. Trimming pared 1 base from V and 9 bases from J, leaving 16 bases between.

This clone has only a few counts. The rearrangement uses TRBV27 and TRBJ2-2; D perhaps matches TRBD1 (6 bases). This CDR3 is built from 14 residues. Trimming stripped 7 bases from V and 5 bases from J, with 14 bases between. The germline gives CDR1 MNHEY, CDR2 SMNVEV (reference sequence). This chain's CDR3 is CASNLRGNTGELFF. CDR3 coding DNA: TGTGCCAGCAACTTGAGGGGGAATACCGGGGAGCTGTTTTTT.

CDR3 residues: CASSPIGVNYGYTF. The DNA of the CDR3 is TGTGCCAGCAGCCCCATTGGAGTAAACTATGGCTACACCTTC. This chain links TRBV11-1 with TRBJ1-2; no clear D. V lost 5 bases, J lost 2 bases, and 12 bases lay in between. The CDR3 is made up of 14 amino acids. Per the germline V gene, CDR1 is SGHAT and CDR2 is FQDESV (reference sequence).

V usage is TRBV5-1 and J usage is TRBJ2-7, with 11 bases lining up with TRBD2. CDR3 length: 14 amino acids. V lost 6 bases, J lost 2 bases, and 4 bases stayed unmatched. Germline lookup yields CDR1 SGHRS and CDR2 YFSETQ. The CDR3 nucleotides read TGCGCCAGCACACTGACTAGCGGGGCCTACGAGCAGTACTTC. It encodes CASTLTSGAYEQYF.

The J gene is TRBJ2-1, the V gene TRBV27, with D possibly being TRBD1 (6 bases). Germline CDR1 and CDR2: MNHEY and SMNVEV (reference sequence). V was cut by 5 bases and J by 1 base, with 15 bases left in between. There are 16 residues in the CDR3. CDR3 coding DNA: TGTGCCAGCAGTCAACCACAGGGCGCTTCCTACAATGAGCAGTTCTTC. The encoded protein is CASSQPQGASYNEQFF.

The chain is built from TRBV28 and TRBJ1-4; 9 nucleotides align to TRBD1. The CDR3 sequence is 17 residues long. CDR1 is MDHEN, CDR2 SYDVKM, per germline. With 4 bases clipped from V and 1 base from J, the junction kept 7 bases outside the gene matches. This CDR3 is CASSSRDRALTNEKLFF. CDR3 sequence (DNA): TGTGCCAGCAGTTCCCGGGACAGGGCTTTAACTAATGAAAAACTGTTTTTT.

The gene calls are TRBV6-5 and TRBJ1-1; tentative D call: TRBD1 (5 bases). The CDR3 length is 16 residues. Trimming shortened V by 3 bases and J by 1 base, and 15 bases separated the two germline ends. CDR1 MNHEY and CDR2 SVGAGI come from the germline V gene. CDR3 nucleotide sequence: TGTGCCAGCAGTTATTACCCGACCCAGGGGAACACTGAAGCTTTCTTT. As protein: CASSYYPTQGNTEAFF.

This chain links TRBV7-5 with TRBJ1-1; the tabulated D call, TRBD1, remains unverified against the DNA. TRBV7-5 is recorded as a pseudogene. The CDR3 has 13 residues. CDR3 sequence: CAGRTVKNTEAFF. The CDR3 DNA reads as TGTGCCGGAAGGACAGTAAAGAACACTGAAGCTTTCTTT.

The chain joins TRBV2 to TRBJ2-3, with D uncertain. Trimming took off 8 bases at V and 1 base at J, with 13 bases between the two ends. Germline V CDR1 and CDR2: SNHLY, FYNNEI. CDR3 length: 14 amino acids. CDR3 nucleotide sequence: TGTGCCAGCCACGGCCTAGTCGGCACAGATACGCAGTATTTT. Amino acids: CASHGLVGTDTQYF.

This clone was recorded only once. The V and J genes are TRBV5-4 and TRBJ2-3; unclear D gene. The germline V gene encodes CDR1 SGHNT and CDR2 YYREEE (reference sequence). V was pared by 3 bases and J by 6 bases, with 11 bases between. This CDR3 spans 13 amino acids. The CDR3 protein is CASSSAESDTQYF. The CDR3 region has the DNA TGTGCCAGCAGCTCCGCAGAATCTGATACGCAGTATTTT.